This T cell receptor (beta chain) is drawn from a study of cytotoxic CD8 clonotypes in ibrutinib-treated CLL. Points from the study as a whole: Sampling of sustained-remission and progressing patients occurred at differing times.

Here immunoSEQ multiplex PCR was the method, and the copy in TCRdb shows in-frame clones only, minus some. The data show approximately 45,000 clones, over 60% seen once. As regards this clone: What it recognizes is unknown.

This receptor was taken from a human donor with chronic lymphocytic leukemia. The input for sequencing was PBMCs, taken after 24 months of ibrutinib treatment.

This CDR3 is CASSLAWEGEAFF. The CDR3 DNA reads as TGCGCCAGCAGCTTGGCATGGGAGGGGGAAGCTTTCTTT. The chain is built from TRBV5-1 and TRBJ1-1; a possible D gene is TRBD1 (5 bases). CDR3 length equals 13 residues. Germline V lookup: CDR1 SGHRS, CDR2 YFSETQ. The V gene lost 0 bases and the J gene lost 8 bases, with 11 bases spanning the gap. Full variable domain (missing parts from reference TRBV5-1 and TRBJ1-1): KAGVTQTPRYLIKTRGQQVTLSCSPISGHRSVSWYQQTPGQGLQFLFEYFSETQRNKGNFPGRFSGRQFSNSRSEMNVSTLELGDSALYLCASSLAWEGEAFFGQGTRLTVV.